The sequence of this T cell receptor (beta chain) was determined in a study of molecular identifiers for immune sequencing clone quantification. Study-level points and caveats: One cell's worth of spiked Jurkat TCR RNA was reportedly detectable among approximately 980,000 naive cells.

Concerning this clonotype itself: The antigen is undetermined. Sequence at one end of the junction differs from germline and may be a read error.

Germline V gene lookup returns CDR1 SGHAT and CDR2 FQNNGV. The CDR3 extends over 12 amino acids. From about 20,000 to 1,000,000 sorted cells, naive CD8 libraries were generated with 10%, 30% or 50% RNA. From the PCR reads, TCRdb called clonotypes with MiXCR, one entry per CDR3 protein. The sample includes 600,000 to 650,000 distinct CDR3 sequences, 20% of them seen just once. J is TRBJ2-4 and V is TRBV11-2; TRBD1 is a possible D gene (6 bases). This clonotype originated in a human donor in good health. Some libraries in this study had Jurkat cell RNA spiked in. Input material: naive CD8+ T cells from blood, with Jurkat cell RNA spiked in. The subset: FACS-sorted CD8+CD4-CCR7+CD45RA+ naive T cells. Here the CDR3 DNA reads TGTGCCAGCAGCCACAGGGAAAACATTCCGTACTTC. This sequence encodes CASSHRENIPYF.